One and the same sample provided the 17 T cell receptor beta chains below, sequenced in a study of blood T cells in healthy people across ages. PCR was performed a second time for roughly 7 to 12 cycles using a sample-barcoded 5' primer and a J-beta primer mix. TCRdb called the 5' RACE reads again in MiXCR, with one record for every CDR3 protein. The sample consists of hundreds of thousands of distinct CDR3 sequences, 20% to 30% of them appearing once. This same sample was also part of a study on T cells of mothers and their children.

Input material: blood. These receptors were taken from a boy aged 10-17 years in good health.

This sequence joins TRBV7-9 and TRBJ2-7; TRBD2 aligns across 8 bases. The CDR3 contains 16 residues. In germline, CDR1 is SEHNR, CDR2 FQNEAQ (reference sequence). After removal of 7 bases from V and 3 bases from J, the junction contained 14 bases not matched to a gene. CDR3 DNA sequence: TGTGCCAGCACCCTAGCCTCCACGGGGGGGATCTACGAGCAGTACTTC. Translation: CASTLASTGGIYEQYF.

Worth noting for this clonotype: No conserved phenylalanine or tryptophan is present at the end of the CDR3, so a read error is the likely explanation. V usage is TRBV7-2 and J usage is TRBJ2-5, with unresolved D. Germline V gene sequence: CDR1 SGHTA, CDR2 FQGNSA. Trimming left V 6 bases short and J 5 bases short, with 4 bases between. The CDR3 runs to 10 residues. This CDR3 is CASRGETQYL. The CDR3 DNA is TGTGCCAGCAGAGGTGAGACCCAGTACCTC.

This chain connects TRBV4-1 to TRBJ2-3; 12 bases match TRBD2. The CDR3 sequence is 18 residues long. V trimming: 5 bases; J trimming: 8 bases; junction bases outside the gene matches: 17. Germline-derived CDR1 and CDR2 are MGHRA and YSYEKL. The CDR3 protein is CASSTQSGLAGFIGTQYF. The CDR3 DNA sequence: TGCGCCAGCAGCACCCAATCGGGACTAGCGGGCTTTATCGGTACGCAGTATTTT.

This clonotype was seen a single time. The chain recombines TRBV20-1 with TRBJ1-1; D remains unclear. In germline, CDR1 is DFQATT, CDR2 SNEGSKA (reference sequence). The V and J ends lost 5 bases and 1 base respectively, with 20 bases between them. CDR3 length: 16 amino acids. CDR3 loop: CSASSAGRHSNTEAFF. The CDR3 nucleotides read TGCAGTGCTTCCAGCGCGGGGAGACATTCGAACACTGAAGCTTTCTTT.

This clonotype was seen only a few times. This chain uses TRBV20-1 with TRBJ2-6, with D tentatively TRBD2 (5 bases). Germline V gene lookup returns CDR1 DFQATT and CDR2 SNEGSKA (reference sequence). V was clipped by 5 bases and J by 4 bases, with 18 bases between them. The CDR3 spans 16 residues. CDR3: CSAFRGLHGGANVLTF. The CDR3 region has the DNA TGCAGTGCTTTTCGGGGATTACACGGGGGGGCCAACGTCCTGACTTTC.

This clonotype has a handful of counts. The genes are TRBV7-9 and TRBJ1-4, with D unclear. The germline gives CDR1 SEHNR, CDR2 FQNEAQ (reference sequence). The CDR3 is 15 residues long. V was shortened by 4 bases and J by 5 bases, with 14 bases between the two germline ends. CDR3 DNA: TGTGCCAGCAGCTCGGACCGACCGCTGAATGAAAAACTGTTTTTT. This sequence encodes CASSSDRPLNEKLFF. Full variable domain (missing parts from reference TRBV7-9 and TRBJ1-4): DTGVSQNPRHKITKRGQNVTFRCDPISEHNRLYWYRQTLGQGPEFLTYFQNEAQLEKSRLLSDRFSAERPKGSFSTLEIQRTEQGDSAMYLCASSSDRPLNEKLFFGSGTQLSVL.

This clonotype was recorded a few times. This sequence joins TRBV20-1 and TRBJ1-6, with TRBD1 identical over 7 bases. The germline V gene has CDR1 DFQATT and CDR2 SNEGSKA (reference sequence). The CDR3 sequence is 15 residues long. With V trimmed by 4 bases and J by 7 bases, 10 bases remained unmatched. CDR3 region: CSATRDSESNSPLHF. The CDR3 DNA reads TGCAGTGCTACCAGGGACAGCGAGTCAAATTCACCCCTCCACTTT.

This clonotype was counted only a few times. The V call is TRBV11-2, the J call TRBJ2-7, with TRBD1 identical over 9 bases. Per germline, CDR1 SGHAT and CDR2 FQNNGV. The CDR3 loop spans 13 amino acids. The junction had 7 bases not matched to a gene; V was cut back by 5 bases and J by 8 bases. DNA of the CDR3: TGTGCCAGCAGCGGCCGGGACAGGGAAAAGCAGTACTTC. Its translation: CASSGRDREKQYF.

This clonotype was counted a few times. The genes are TRBV4-1 and TRBJ2-1; 9 bases match TRBD1. Trimming cost V 2 bases and J 4 bases; bases outside gene matches: 12. Germline V CDR1 and CDR2: MGHRA, YSYEKL. CDR3 length: 18 amino acids. DNA for the CDR3: TGCGCCAGCAGCCAAAATATCCCACGGGACAGGGAGTACAATGAGCAGTTCTTC. It specifies CASSQNIPRDREYNEQFF.

CDR3 protein: CASRDPQGIGYTF. Here the CDR3 DNA reads TGTGCCAGCAGAGACCCCCAGGGCATCGGCTACACCTTC. The chain couples TRBV2 to TRBJ1-2, with D perhaps matching TRBD1 (5 bases). CDR1 SNHLY and CDR2 FYNNEI come from the germline V gene. The V and J ends lost 6 bases and 8 bases respectively, with 16 bases between them. This CDR3 region has 13 residues. The variable domain in full, completed from reference TRBV2 and TRBJ1-2, reads EPEVTQTPSHQVTQMGQEVILRCVPISNHLYFYWYRQILGQKVEFLVSFYNNEISEKSEIFDDQFSVERPDGSNFTLKIRSTKLEDSAMYFCASRDPQGIGYTFGSGTRLTVV.

The chain links TRBV6-6 to TRBJ2-7; D gene uncertain. Trimming took 0 bases from V and 6 from J, leaving 9 bases between them. Germline-derived CDR1 and CDR2 are MNHNY and SVGAGI (reference sequence). CDR3 length equals 13 residues. CDR3 residues: CASSYSRTSEQYF. CDR3 bases: TGTGCCAGCAGTTACTCGCGAACCAGCGAGCAGTACTTC.

The chain recombines TRBV15 with TRBJ1-4; no definite D call. Trimming pared 2 bases from V and 8 bases from J, leaving 6 bases between. Germline CDR1 reads LNHNV; CDR2 reads YYDKDF (reference sequence). The CDR3 is 12 residues long. CDR3 in DNA: TGTGCCACCAGCAGATACCAGGAAAAACTGTTTTTT. Translating gives CATSRYQEKLFF. Looking up the rest from reference TRBV15 and TRBJ1-4 gives the full variable domain: DAMVIQNPRYQVTQFGKPVTLSCSQTLNHNVMYWYQQKSSQAPKLLFHYYDKDFNNEADTPDNFQSRRPNTSFCFLDIRSPGLGDTAMYLCATSRYQEKLFFGSGTQLSVL.

The chain carries TRBV10-3 and TRBJ2-7; possible D gene TRBD2, 7 bases. CDR3 size: 14 residues. Germline CDR1 ENHRY, CDR2 SYGVKD. V lost 3 bases, J lost 6 bases, and 15 bases lay in between. The CDR3 loop reads CAISDIRGGGEQYF. The CDR3 nucleotides are TGTGCCATCAGTGACATAAGGGGGGGCGGCGAGCAGTACTTC.

This clonotype was picked up a small number of times. This rearrangement joins TRBV28 to TRBJ2-1; D gene uncertain. The CDR3 has 13 amino acids. The ends were cut back, 2 bases at V and 7 bases at J, with 9 bases in the middle. CDR1 MDHEN and CDR2 SYDVKM come from the germline V gene. The CDR3: CASSLEPLNEQFF. Written as DNA, the CDR3 is TGTGCCAGCAGTTTAGAACCCTTAAATGAGCAGTTCTTC.

The J gene is TRBJ2-1, the V gene TRBV21-1; no check of the table's D call, TRBD2, against the DNA was made. TRBV21-1 is a documented pseudogene. This CDR3 contains 15 residues. CDR3 bases: TGTGCCAGCAGCAAGCCGGGACTACCCTACAATGAGCAGTTCTTC. It encodes CASSKPGLPYNEQFF.

This clonotype was seen more than once but under ten times. The chain employs TRBV30 and TRBJ1-4; a possible D gene is TRBD1 (5 bases). Germline CDR1 and CDR2: GTSNPN and SVGIG (reference sequence). Trimming shortened V by 2 bases and J by 10 bases, and 11 bases separated the two germline ends. There are 12 residues in the CDR3. The DNA for the CDR3 is TGTGCCTGGAGTCCACCTCAGGGAAAACTGTTTTTT. It specifies CAWSPPQGKLFF.

This clonotype was counted a few times. V gene TRBV12-3 or TRBV12-4 combines with J gene TRBJ2-5; 8 bases are a match to TRBD2. V shed 8 bases, J shed 10 bases, and the junction held 18 bases outside the gene matches. The CDR3 is made up of 15 amino acids. The CDR3 here is CASALGAGVTNGQYF. The CDR3 bases are TGTGCCAGCGCTCTCGGAGCGGGGGTTACAAATGGCCAGTACTTC.